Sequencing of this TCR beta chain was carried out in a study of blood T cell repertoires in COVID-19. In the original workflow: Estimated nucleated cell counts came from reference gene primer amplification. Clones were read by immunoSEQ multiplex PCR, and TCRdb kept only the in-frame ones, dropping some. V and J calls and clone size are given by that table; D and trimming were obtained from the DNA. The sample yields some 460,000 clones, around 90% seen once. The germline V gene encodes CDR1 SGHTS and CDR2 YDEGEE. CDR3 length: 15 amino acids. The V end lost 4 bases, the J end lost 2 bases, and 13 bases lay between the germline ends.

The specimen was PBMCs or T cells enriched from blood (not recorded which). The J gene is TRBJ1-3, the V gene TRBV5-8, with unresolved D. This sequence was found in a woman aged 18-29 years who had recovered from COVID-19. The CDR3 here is CASSPRLVPGNTIYF. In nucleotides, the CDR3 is TGTGCCAGCAGCCCTCGTCTCGTCCCTGGAAACACCATATATTTT.